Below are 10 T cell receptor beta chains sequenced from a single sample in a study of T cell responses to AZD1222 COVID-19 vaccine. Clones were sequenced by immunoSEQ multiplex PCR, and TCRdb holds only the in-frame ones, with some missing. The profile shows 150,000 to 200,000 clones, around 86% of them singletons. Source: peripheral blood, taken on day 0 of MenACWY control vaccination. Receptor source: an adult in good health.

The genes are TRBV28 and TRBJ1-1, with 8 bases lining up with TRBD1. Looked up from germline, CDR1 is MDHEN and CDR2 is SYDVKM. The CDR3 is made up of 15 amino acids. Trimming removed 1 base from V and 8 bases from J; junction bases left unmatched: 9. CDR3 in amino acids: CASSLSTGGRSEAFF. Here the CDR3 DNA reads TGTGCCAGCAGTTTATCAACAGGGGGGAGATCCGAAGCTTTCTTT.

The CDR3 spells CASSEMGAERSPLHF. Written as DNA, the CDR3 is TGTGCCAGCAGTGAAATGGGGGCCGAGCGTTCACCCCTCCACTTT. The chain carries TRBV6-1 and TRBJ1-6; a weak D match, TRBD1 (6 bases). Trimming left V 2 bases short and J 9 bases short, with 14 bases between. CDR1 is MNHNS, CDR2 SASEGT, per germline. The CDR3 covers 15 residues.

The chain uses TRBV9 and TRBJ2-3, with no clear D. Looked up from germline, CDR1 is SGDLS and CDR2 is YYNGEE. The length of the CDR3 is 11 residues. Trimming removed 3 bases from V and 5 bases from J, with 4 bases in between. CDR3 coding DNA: TGTGCCAGCAGCGCGGGAGATACGCAGTATTTT. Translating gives CASSAGDTQYF.

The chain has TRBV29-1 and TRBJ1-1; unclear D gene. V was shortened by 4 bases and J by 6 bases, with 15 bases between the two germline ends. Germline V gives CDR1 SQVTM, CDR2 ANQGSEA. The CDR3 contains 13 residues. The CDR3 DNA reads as TGCAGCGTTGGGGAAAGACTACCCCCTGAAGCTTTCTTT. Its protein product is CSVGERLPPEAFF.

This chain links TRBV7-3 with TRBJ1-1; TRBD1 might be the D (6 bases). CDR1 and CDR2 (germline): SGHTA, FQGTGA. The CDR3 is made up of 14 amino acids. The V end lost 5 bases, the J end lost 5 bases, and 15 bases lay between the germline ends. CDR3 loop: CASSPSRGATEAFF. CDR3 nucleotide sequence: TGTGCCAGCAGCCCCTCCCGGGGGGCGACTGAAGCTTTCTTT.

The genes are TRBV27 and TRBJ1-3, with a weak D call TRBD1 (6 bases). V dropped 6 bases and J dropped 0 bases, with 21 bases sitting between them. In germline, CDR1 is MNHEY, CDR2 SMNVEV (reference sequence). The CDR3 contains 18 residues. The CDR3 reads CASRSGTGFNPSGNTIYF. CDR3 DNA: TGTGCCAGCAGGTCCGGCACAGGGTTCAACCCCTCTGGAAACACCATATATTTT.

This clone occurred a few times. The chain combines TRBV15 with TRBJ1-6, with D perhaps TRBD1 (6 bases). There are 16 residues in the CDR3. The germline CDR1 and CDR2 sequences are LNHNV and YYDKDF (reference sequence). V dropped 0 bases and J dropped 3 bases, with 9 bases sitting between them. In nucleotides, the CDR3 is TGTGCCACCAGCAGAGAGACAGGCAACTATAATTCACCCCTCCACTTT. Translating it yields CATSRETGNYNSPLHF.

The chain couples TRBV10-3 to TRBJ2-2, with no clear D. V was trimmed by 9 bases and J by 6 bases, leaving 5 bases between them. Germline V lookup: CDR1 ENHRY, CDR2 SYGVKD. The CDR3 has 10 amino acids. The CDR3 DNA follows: TGTGCCATTGGGGCCGGGGAGCTGTTTTTT. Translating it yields CAIGAGELFF.

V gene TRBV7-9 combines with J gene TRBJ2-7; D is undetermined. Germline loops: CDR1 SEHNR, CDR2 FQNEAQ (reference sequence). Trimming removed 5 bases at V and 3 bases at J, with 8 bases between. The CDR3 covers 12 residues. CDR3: CASSPTSYEQYF. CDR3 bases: TGTGCCAGCAGCCCCACCAGCTACGAGCAGTACTTC.

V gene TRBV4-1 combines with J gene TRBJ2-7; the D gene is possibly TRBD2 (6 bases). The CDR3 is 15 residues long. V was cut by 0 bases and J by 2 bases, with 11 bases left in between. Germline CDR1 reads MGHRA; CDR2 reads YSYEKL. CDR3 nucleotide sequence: TGCGCCAGCAGCCAAGATCGTGGGAGGCCCTACGAGCAGTACTTC. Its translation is CASSQDRGRPYEQYF.